Shown below are 18 T cell receptor beta chains from a single sample sequenced in a study of T cell changes during pregnancy in multiple sclerosis. TCRdb's copy holds only in-frame clones and misses some; the assay was immunoSEQ multiplex PCR. The table lists around 100,000 clones, over 80% of them singletons. The source was peripheral blood, collected after pregnancy. The source is a female donor with multiple sclerosis, enrolled in a pregnancy study.

The gene calls are TRBV7-9 and TRBJ2-2, with 8 bases identical to TRBD2. After removal of 4 bases from V and 6 bases from J, the junction contained 13 bases not matched to a gene. Germline V gene sequence: CDR1 SEHNR, CDR2 FQNEAQ (reference sequence). The CDR3 is 17 residues long. The CDR3 sequence: CASSSTDVRREAGELFF. In nucleotides, the CDR3 is TGTGCCAGCAGCTCAACCGACGTCCGGCGGGAGGCCGGGGAGCTGTTTTTT.

In its sample, this clone was seen once. The rearrangement uses TRBV5-8 and TRBJ2-5; D is undetermined. The CDR3 consists of 13 residues. V was pared by 4 bases and J by 1 base, with 8 bases between. From germline, CDR1 is SGHTS and CDR2 YDEGEE. The chain's CDR3 is CASSVISQETQYF. CDR3 DNA sequence: TGTGCCAGCAGCGTAATTTCCCAAGAGACCCAGTACTTC.

V is TRBV9 and J is TRBJ2-5; TRBD1 matches 11 bases. Germline V lookup: CDR1 SGDLS, CDR2 YYNGEE. There are 15 residues in the CDR3. V trimming: 5 bases; J trimming: 5 bases; junction bases outside the gene matches: 8. The CDR3 region is CASSYAGTGGETQYF. For the CDR3, the DNA is TGTGCCAGCAGTTACGCCGGGACAGGGGGGGAGACCCAGTACTTC.

V and J are TRBV30 and TRBJ1-4; a weak D match, TRBD1 (6 bases). The V end lost 3 bases, the J end lost 1 base, and 30 bases lay between the germline ends. This CDR3 is 21 amino acids long. Germline assignment: CDR1 GTSNPN and CDR2 SVGIG (reference sequence). The CDR3 protein is CAWRLGTGKVLRRLTNEKLFF. CDR3 DNA sequence: TGTGCCTGGAGACTCGGTACAGGGAAGGTGTTGCGTCGACTAACTAATGAAAAACTGTTTTTT.

This clone has a handful of counts. The chain employs TRBV19 and TRBJ2-1; D is perhaps TRBD2 (6 bases). This CDR3 has 14 amino acids. Germline assignment: CDR1 LNHDA and CDR2 SQIVND (reference sequence). The V end was cut by 3 bases, the J end by 4 bases, with 10 bases between. The CDR3 reads CASSILRDYNEQFF. The CDR3 bases are TGTGCCAGTAGTATCCTGCGGGATTACAATGAGCAGTTCTTC.

This clone was observed a single time. The chain combines TRBV18 with TRBJ2-1; TRBD1 agrees at 10 bases. CDR3 length: 15 residues. Germline V gene lookup returns CDR1 KGHSH and CDR2 LQKENI. With 8 bases clipped from V and 9 bases from J, the junction kept 13 bases outside the gene matches. The CDR3 here is CASIRGQGGLGEQFF. The DNA of the CDR3 is TGTGCCAGCATAAGAGGACAGGGGGGTCTTGGTGAGCAGTTCTTC.

This chain uses TRBV2 with TRBJ2-1; 8 nucleotides agree with TRBD1. CDR1 is SNHLY, CDR2 FYNNEI, per germline. Unmatched junction bases numbered 8, after V lost 4 bases and J lost 6 bases. The length of the CDR3 is 15 residues. The CDR3 DNA is TGTGCCAGCAGTGTGAGGCAGGGGGCTGGCAATGAGCAGTTCTTC. Its translation: CASSVRQGAGNEQFF. The full variable domain, with the rest looked up from reference TRBV2 and TRBJ2-1, is EPEVTQTPSHQVTQMGQEVILRCVPISNHLYFYWYRQILGQKVEFLVSFYNNEISEKSEIFDDQFSVERPDGSNFTLKIRSTKLEDSAMYFCASSVRQGAGNEQFFGPGTRLTVL.

The chain uses TRBV7-6 and TRBJ2-1, with TRBD2 as a possible D gene (6 bases). The length of the CDR3 is 15 residues. Germline loops: CDR1 SGHVS, CDR2 FNYEAQ. V lost 5 bases to trimming and J lost 7 bases, with 18 bases between them. CDR3 sequence: CASSLPELAGNEQFF. DNA of the CDR3: TGTGCCAGCAGCCTACCGGAACTAGCTGGGAATGAGCAGTTCTTC.

This clone was seen a few times. As DNA, the CDR3 is TGTGCCAGCAGCCCGAGAGAAACGAGAGGCTACACCTTC. Residues: CASSPRETRGYTF. The V and J genes are TRBV11-1 and TRBJ1-2; D gene uncertain. V gave up 5 bases and J gave up 8 bases, with 15 bases separating them. CDR1 and CDR2 from the germline V gene are SGHAT and FQDESV (reference sequence). The CDR3 is 13 amino acids.

This rearrangement joins TRBV15 to TRBJ1-1; 7 nucleotides match TRBD1. CDR1 is LNHNV, CDR2 YYDKDF, per germline (reference sequence). The CDR3 sequence is 14 residues long. Trimming took 7 bases from V and 3 from J; bases not matched to a gene: 8. CDR3 nucleotides: TGTGCCACCACCTTGACAGGGAGGCACACTGAAGCTTTCTTT. This codes for CATTLTGRHTEAFF.

A single count supports this clone. V and J are TRBV27 and TRBJ2-1; 7 bases are shared with TRBD1. Per germline, CDR1 MNHEY and CDR2 SMNVEV (reference sequence). The J segment lost 5 bases and the V segment lost 5 bases, leaving 9 bases of the junction unmatched. This CDR3 comprises 15 residues. The DNA for the CDR3 is TGTGCCAGCAGTCCCAAACAGACAGGGAACAATGAGCAGTTCTTC. It codes for CASSPKQTGNNEQFF.

V gene TRBV6-5 combines with J gene TRBJ1-2, with D possibly matching TRBD1 (5 bases). This CDR3 spans 15 amino acids. V lost 7 bases, J lost 4 bases, and 19 bases lay in between. Germline V gene data show CDR1 as MNHEY and CDR2 as SVGAGI. CDR3 bases: TGTGCCAGCAACCAAGATGGGGCTAGGGGCTATGGCTACACCTTC. Its protein product is CASNQDGARGYGYTF.

The V and J genes are TRBV19 and TRBJ2-1; D perhaps matches TRBD2 (5 bases). Trimming removed 2 bases from V and 10 bases from J, with 9 bases in between. Germline V gives CDR1 LNHDA, CDR2 SQIVND (reference sequence). CDR3 length: 12 residues. CDR3 sequence (DNA): TGTGCCAGTAGTATATTTAGCGAGGAGCAGTTCTTC. Amino acid sequence: CASSIFSEEQFF.

As regards this clone: Within the sample, other DNA sequences also encode this same CDR3. The gene calls are TRBV6-1 and TRBJ2-3; 7 bases line up with TRBD2. Trimming took 6 bases from V and 2 from J; bases not matched to a gene: 2. Germline assignment: CDR1 MNHNS and CDR2 SASEGT. There are 13 residues in the CDR3. CDR3: CASRRESTDTQYF. The CDR3 DNA follows: TGTGCCAGCAGGCGGGAGTCCACAGATACGCAGTATTTT.

The chain links TRBV30 to TRBJ2-1, with D unresolved. Trimming cost V 5 bases and J 7 bases, with 9 bases left between them. Germline V gives CDR1 GTSNPN, CDR2 SVGIG (reference sequence). The CDR3 is 11 amino acids. This CDR3 reads CAWEQPNEQFF. The CDR3 nucleotides are TGTGCCTGGGAACAGCCAAATGAGCAGTTCTTC.

This chain links TRBV28 with TRBJ2-1; 8 bases match TRBD2. Trimming took 6 bases from V and 9 from J; bases not matched to a gene: 19. CDR3 length: 17 residues. Germline CDR1 is MDHEN and CDR2 is SYDVKM. The CDR3 coding sequence is TGTGCCAGCAGCGAGCTAAGCGGAGCGGGAGTGGGTGGTGAGCAGTTCTTC. This sequence encodes CASSELSGAGVGGEQFF.

The genes are TRBV6-6 and TRBJ2-3, with 9 nucleotides matching TRBD2. Losses at the gene ends were 6 bases for V and 3 bases for J; bases not matched to a gene: 7. Germline assignment: CDR1 MNHNY and CDR2 SVGAGI (reference sequence). There are 15 residues in the CDR3. The CDR3 nucleotides read TGTGCCAGCAGATCGGGACTAGCAGTTACAGATACGCAGTATTTT. It is translated as CASRSGLAVTDTQYF.

The chain has TRBV30 and TRBJ2-7; the D is unclear. Germline CDR1 reads GTSNPN; CDR2 reads SVGIG (reference sequence). The germline V and J ends were trimmed by 2 bases and 6 bases, with 11 bases remaining between them. The CDR3 sequence is 12 residues long. CDR3 DNA: TGTGCCTGGAGTAGAATAGAGCGCGAGCAGTACTTC. Protein product: CAWSRIEREQYF.